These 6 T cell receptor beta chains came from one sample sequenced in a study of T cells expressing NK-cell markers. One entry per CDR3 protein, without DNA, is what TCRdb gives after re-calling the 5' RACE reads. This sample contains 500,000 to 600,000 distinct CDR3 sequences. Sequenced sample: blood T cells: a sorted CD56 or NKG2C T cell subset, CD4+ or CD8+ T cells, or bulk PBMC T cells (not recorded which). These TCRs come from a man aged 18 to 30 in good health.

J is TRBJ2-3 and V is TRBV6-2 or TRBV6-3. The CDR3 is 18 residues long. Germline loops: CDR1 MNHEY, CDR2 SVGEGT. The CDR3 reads CASSYDRAGSSSTDTQYF.

The CDR3 sequence is CASRRGTGGSYEQYF. This chain joins TRBV7-2 and TRBJ2-7; TCRdb reports TRBD1, a call that lacks DNA to check it against. The CDR3 covers 15 residues. CDR1 is SGHTA, CDR2 FQGNSA, per germline.

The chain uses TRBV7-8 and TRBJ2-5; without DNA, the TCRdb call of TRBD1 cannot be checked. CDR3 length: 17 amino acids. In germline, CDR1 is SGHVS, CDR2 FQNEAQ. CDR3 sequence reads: CASSHLRTGEGQETQYF.

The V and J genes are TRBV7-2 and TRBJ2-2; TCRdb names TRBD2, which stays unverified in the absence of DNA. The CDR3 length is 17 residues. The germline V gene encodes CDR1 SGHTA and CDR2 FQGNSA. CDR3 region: CASSSSSGTANTGELFF. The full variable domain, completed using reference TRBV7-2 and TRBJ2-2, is GAGVSQSPSNKVTEKGKDVELRCDPISGHTALYWYRQSLGQGLEFLIYFQGNSAPDKSGLPSDRFSAERTGGSVSTLTIQRTQQEDSAVYLCASSSSSGTANTGELFFGEGSRLTVL.

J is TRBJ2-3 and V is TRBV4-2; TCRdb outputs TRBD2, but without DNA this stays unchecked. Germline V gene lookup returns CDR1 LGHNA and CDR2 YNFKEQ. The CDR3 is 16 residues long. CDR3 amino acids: CASKNLGGRSTDTQYF.

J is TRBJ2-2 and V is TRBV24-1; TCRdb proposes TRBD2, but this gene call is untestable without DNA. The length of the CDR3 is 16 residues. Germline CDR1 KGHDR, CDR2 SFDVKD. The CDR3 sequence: CATSMVGIVSTGELFF.